The text below deals with one T cell receptor beta chain. Its target is not known. These data belong to a study of shared clonotypes between healthy human individuals. The CDR3 length is 13 residues. Trimming left V 6 bases short and J 1 base short, with 11 bases between. CDR1 is SGHRS and CDR2 is YFSETQ in the germline V gene. Libraries were prepared by immunoSEQ multiplex PCR; TCRdb keeps only in-frame clonotypes and omits some of them. The sample contains about 1.1 million clones, around 77% of which appear only once. Study findings and constraints: An effect of sequencing depth on clonotype sharing among donors was expected. Of the naive CD4 clonotypes, about 5% were shared across a handful of donors. Sampling covered blood only; tissue repertoires likely differ. On the whole, naive subsets had larger estimated richness than memory subsets had.

V and J are TRBV5-1 and TRBJ2-7; possible D gene TRBD1, 6 bases. The TCR originated in a man between 18 and 35 years old in good health. Some clones in this sample may be carry-over from other donors' samples. Material for sequencing was memory CD4+ T cells from PBMCs. Subset in this sample: CD45RA-negative fraction. Here the CDR3 reads CASNRDTSYEQYF. CDR3 DNA sequence: TGCGCCAGCAATAGGGACACTTCCTACGAGCAGTACTTC.